These 25 T cell receptor beta chains came from one sample sequenced in a study of T cells in Graves' hyperthyroidism and ophthalmopathy. Using RNA transcripts as the source, TCR beta CDR3 regions were amplified. Carried out on the TCR CDR3, a first-round RT-PCR used the HTBI primer set. TCRdb re-called the multiplex PCR reads through MiXCR, storing one row per CDR3 protein. The table has a few hundred thousand distinct CDR3 sequences, 15% to 20% seen once. Sequenced sample: blood. Every receptor here comes from a woman younger than 45 with Graves' ophthalmopathy.

This chain connects TRBV29-1 to TRBJ2-5; D is unresolved. V was shortened by 4 bases and J by 1 base, with 7 bases between the two germline ends. The CDR3 is 12 residues long. Germline CDR1 is SQVTM and CDR2 is ANQGSEA. CDR3 in amino acids: CSVAFFQETQYF. Here the CDR3 DNA reads TGCAGCGTTGCTTTTTTCCAAGAGACCCAGTACTTC.

This clonotype has a count of ten or more. V and J are TRBV2 and TRBJ2-7; D call uncertain. This CDR3 is built from 12 residues. Trimming shortened V by 4 bases and J by 3 bases, and 7 bases separated the two germline ends. Germline lookup yields CDR1 SNHLY and CDR2 FYNNEI. CDR3 DNA sequence: TGTGCCAGCAGTGTTACCATCTACGAGCAGTACTTC. This translates into CASSVTIYEQYF. Based on the CDR3 plus reference TRBV2 and TRBJ2-7, the full variable domain is EPEVTQTPSHQVTQMGQEVILRCVPISNHLYFYWYRQILGQKVEFLVSFYNNEISEKSEIFDDQFSVERPDGSNFTLKIRSTKLEDSAMYFCASSVTIYEQYFGPGTRLTVT.

As concerns this clonotype: Since a much larger clone is just one base distant, this may be a read error. The rearrangement joins TRBV7-9 to TRBJ2-2; a possible D gene is TRBD1 (5 bases). The CDR3 contains 13 residues. Germline values: CDR1 SEHNR, CDR2 FQNEAQ (reference sequence). V was pared by 1 base and J by 7 bases, with 7 bases between. The CDR3 DNA reads TGTGCCAGCAGCTTAGAAGGGGTCGGGGAGCTGTTTTTT. This sequence encodes CASSLEGVGELFF.

The chain couples TRBV10-3 to TRBJ1-3; 7 positions match TRBD1. Germline V lookup: CDR1 ENHRY, CDR2 SYGVKD. The CDR3 covers 15 residues. V trimming: 2 bases; J trimming: 3 bases; junction bases outside the gene matches: 4. The chain's CDR3 is CAISEPRQGGNTIYF. As DNA, the CDR3 is TGTGCCATCAGTGAGCCCCGACAGGGTGGAAACACCATATATTTT.

In the case of this clonotype: Given a much more abundant clone one base away, this may be a read error. The rearrangement joins TRBV20-1 to TRBJ2-7, with a weak D call TRBD2 (6 bases). The DNA end is a closer match to TRBJ2-1, so the J assignment may be wrong. Germline V lookup: CDR1 DFQATT, CDR2 SNEGSKA (reference sequence). The CDR3 spans 14 residues. CDR3: CSARDPGRSYEQFF. CDR3 nucleotide sequence: TGCAGTGCTAGAGATCCGGGGAGGTCCTACGAGCAGTTCTTC.

This clonotype was counted ten times or more. The chain couples TRBV28 to TRBJ2-1; perhaps TRBD2 as D (5 bases). V gave up 1 base and J gave up 1 base, with 23 bases separating them. Germline V CDR1 and CDR2: MDHEN, SYDVKM. The CDR3 sequence is 20 residues long. CDR3 DNA sequence: TGTGCCAGCAGTTTATTTTGGAACCTAACTAGTGCTAGATCCTACAATGAGCAGTTCTTC. It codes for CASSLFWNLTSARSYNEQFF.

This clonotype was detected ten times or more. This chain joins TRBV6-7 and TRBJ2-4, with unresolved D. TRBV6-7 is known as an ORF, though its function is uncertain. The CDR3 runs to 15 residues. V lost 0 bases, J lost 2 bases, and 8 bases lay in between. Here the CDR3 reads CASSYSTGSKNIQYF. The CDR3 nucleotides are TGTGCCAGCAGTTACTCGACCGGGTCCAAAAACATTCAGTACTTC.

This clonotype was observed at least ten times. This chain connects TRBV20-1 to TRBJ1-3; the D is unclear. Trimming left V 5 bases short and J 2 bases short, with 7 bases between. The CDR3 covers 12 residues. Per the germline V gene, CDR1 is DFQATT and CDR2 is SNEGSKA (reference sequence). CDR3 sequence reads: CSAWEAGNTIYF. CDR3 DNA: TGCAGTGCTTGGGAGGCTGGAAACACCATATATTTT.

At least ten counts were recorded for this clonotype. The CDR3 region has the DNA TGTGCCAGCAGCTTTGTAGGCACTAGCGGGAGGGCCAGAAGCGAGCAGTACTTC. Translation: CASSFVGTSGRARSEQYF. The chain uses TRBV5-6 and TRBJ2-7; 13 bases are shared with TRBD2. The CDR3 spans 18 residues. Germline V CDR1 and CDR2: SGHDT, YYEEEE. The V gene end was trimmed by 2 bases and the J gene end by 6 bases; junction bases not matched to a gene: 14.

This clonotype was detected only a few times. The chain couples TRBV6-5 to TRBJ2-1; 11 bases are a match to TRBD2. The J segment lost 7 bases and the V segment lost 1 base, leaving 3 bases of the junction unmatched. Germline-derived CDR1 and CDR2 are MNHEY and SVGAGI. The CDR3 has 15 residues. DNA of the CDR3: TGTGCCAGCAGTTACTTGACTAGCGGGACTAATGAGCAGTTCTTC. This codes for CASSYLTSGTNEQFF.

This clonotype was counted at least ten times. The chain is built from TRBV7-2 and TRBJ2-7, with a possible D match to TRBD2 (6 bases). V was cut by 1 base and J by 3 bases, with 13 bases left in between. This CDR3 has 15 amino acids. Germline CDR1 is SGHTA and CDR2 is FQGNSA. The DNA of the CDR3 is TGTGCCAGCAGCTTAGTTGGTAGCGGCCTCTACGAGCAGTACTTC. It codes for CASSLVGSGLYEQYF.

This clonotype came up many times. The rearrangement links TRBV30 to TRBJ2-3; TRBD2 aligns across 7 bases. The junction had 6 bases not matched to a gene; V was cut back by 0 bases and J by 3 bases. The germline gives CDR1 GTSNPN, CDR2 SVGIG (reference sequence). The CDR3 loop spans 15 amino acids. CDR3 protein: CAWSVGASGTDTQYF. CDR3 bases: TGTGCCTGGAGTGTCGGGGCTAGCGGAACAGATACGCAGTATTTT.

This clonotype showed up many times. The genes are TRBV5-1 and TRBJ2-7; 9 bases match TRBD2. Germline CDR1 SGHRS, CDR2 YFSETQ. With V trimmed by 0 bases and J by 4 bases, 5 bases remained unmatched. The CDR3 has 15 residues. The CDR3 DNA follows: TGCGCCAGCAGCTTGGAGGCGGGAGGGTTGTACGAGCAGTACTTC. Protein product: CASSLEAGGLYEQYF.

CDR3 bases: TGCGCCAGCAGCCAGGAGTGGGGGGAGACCCAGTACTTC. As protein: CASSQEWGETQYF. The V and J genes are TRBV4-1 and TRBJ2-5, with D perhaps matching TRBD1 or TRBD2 (5 bases each). The CDR3 loop spans 13 amino acids. Trimming shortened V by 3 bases and J by 5 bases, and 10 bases separated the two germline ends. CDR1 MGHRA and CDR2 YSYEKL come from the germline V gene.

This clonotype came up a few times. The chain recombines TRBV10-2 with TRBJ2-5; maybe TRBD1 (7 bases). Looked up from germline, CDR1 is WSHSY and CDR2 is SAAADI. This CDR3 has 14 amino acids. V was trimmed by 8 bases and J by 3 bases, leaving 16 bases between them. This chain's CDR3 is CASRAGQRKETQYF. For the CDR3, the DNA is TGCGCCAGCCGGGCGGGACAGAGAAAAGAGACCCAGTACTTC.

The chain couples TRBV5-4 to TRBJ2-7; 11 bases line up with TRBD2. V lost 4 bases to trimming and J lost 1 base; unmatched junction nucleotides: 7. The CDR3 is made up of 16 amino acids. Germline lookup yields CDR1 SGHNT and CDR2 YYREEE (reference sequence). CDR3 region: CASSSPTSGTSYEQYF. The CDR3 DNA is TGTGCCAGCAGCAGCCCGACTAGCGGGACTTCCTACGAGCAGTACTTC.

The chain carries TRBV11-3 and TRBJ2-1; D may be TRBD1 (6 bases). The CDR3 contains 17 residues. Trimming took 5 bases from V and 4 from J, leaving 21 bases between them. The germline gives CDR1 SGHNT, CDR2 YENEEA. The CDR3 DNA sequence: TGTGCCAGCAGCCGTCTCCGCCCCGACAGGCCTTACAATGAGCAGTTCTTC. As protein: CASSRLRPDRPYNEQFF.

This clonotype has at least ten counts. This chain's CDR3 is CSARDLDGSYEQYF. DNA for the CDR3: TGCAGTGCTAGAGATCTGGACGGCTCCTACGAGCAGTACTTC. The chain has TRBV20-1 and TRBJ2-7; unclear D gene. The CDR3 length is 14 residues. V was clipped by 0 bases and J by 0 bases, with 9 bases between them. Germline CDR1 DFQATT, CDR2 SNEGSKA (reference sequence).

The chain couples TRBV2 to TRBJ2-1; perhaps TRBD2 as D (6 bases). CDR1 is SNHLY and CDR2 is FYNNEI in the germline V gene. The V gene lost 1 base and the J gene lost 8 bases, with 9 bases spanning the gap. This CDR3 has 13 residues. CDR3 amino acids: CASSEDRRDEQFF. The CDR3 region has the DNA TGTGCCAGCAGTGAAGACAGGAGGGATGAGCAGTTCTTC. The whole variable domain, remainder taken from reference TRBV2 and TRBJ2-1, is EPEVTQTPSHQVTQMGQEVILRCVPISNHLYFYWYRQILGQKVEFLVSFYNNEISEKSEIFDDQFSVERPDGSNFTLKIRSTKLEDSAMYFCASSEDRRDEQFFGPGTRLTVL.

The table lists this clonotype with a few counts. The chain uses TRBV12-3 or TRBV12-4 and TRBJ1-4, with 7 bases lining up with TRBD1. The CDR3 has 15 amino acids. Trimming took 4 bases from V and 3 from J; bases not matched to a gene: 5. CDR3 region: CASSSGGTANEKLFF. The DNA for the CDR3 is TGTGCCAGCAGTTCAGGGGGGACGGCTAATGAAAAACTGTTTTTT.

This chain uses TRBV7-9 with TRBJ1-1; D gene ambiguous. V gave up 3 bases and J gave up 6 bases, with 17 bases separating them. The length of the CDR3 is 15 residues. Germline V lookup: CDR1 SEHNR, CDR2 FQNEAQ (reference sequence). The DNA for the CDR3 is TGTGCCAGCAGCTTTGTCTCACAGCGGGTGTCTGAAGCTTTCTTT. It is translated as CASSFVSQRVSEAFF.

This clonotype was counted only a few times. This chain connects TRBV7-2 to TRBJ2-3; weak D call: TRBD2 (5 bases). The CDR3 is 14 residues long. V was shortened by 7 bases and J by 5 bases, with 16 bases between the two germline ends. CDR1 and CDR2 (germline): SGHTA, FQGNSA. The CDR3, as DNA: TGTGCCAGCACCCCGGGATCCGGATTAGATACGCAGTATTTT. Its translation: CASTPGSGLDTQYF.

In the case of this clonotype: Just one base apart from a much larger clone, this may be a read error. The chain's CDR3 is CASALAGGSYEHYF. As DNA, the CDR3 is TGTGCCAGCGCCCTAGCGGGAGGGTCCTACGAGCATTACTTC. The V and J genes are TRBV28 and TRBJ2-7; 12 bases agree with TRBD2. The V gene's germline CDR1 is MDHEN and CDR2 SYDVKM. CDR3 length: 14 amino acids.

This clonotype was counted between two and nine times. The chain links TRBV29-1 to TRBJ1-4; tentatively, D is TRBD1 (6 bases). Trimming cost V 7 bases and J 4 bases, with 10 bases left between them. CDR1 is SQVTM and CDR2 is ANQGSEA in the germline V gene. The CDR3 contains 12 residues. The CDR3 reads CSAGQFNEKLFF. The CDR3 nucleotides read TGCAGCGCAGGACAGTTTAATGAAAAACTGTTTTTT.

This clonotype was counted many times. The chain employs TRBV28 and TRBJ2-1; TRBD2 aligns across 10 bases. Germline V gives CDR1 MDHEN, CDR2 SYDVKM. There are 15 residues in the CDR3. After removal of 2 bases from V and 7 bases from J, the junction contained 5 bases not matched to a gene. The chain's CDR3 is CASSLLAGEVNEQFF. The CDR3 DNA is TGTGCCAGCAGTTTACTAGCGGGAGAGGTTAATGAGCAGTTCTTC. Full variable domain (missing parts from reference TRBV28 and TRBJ2-1): DVKVTQSSRYLVKRTGEKVFLECVQDMDHENMFWYRQDPGLGLRLIYFSYDVKMKEKGDIPEGYSVSREKKERFSLILESASTNQTSMYLCASSLLAGEVNEQFFGPGTRLTVL.